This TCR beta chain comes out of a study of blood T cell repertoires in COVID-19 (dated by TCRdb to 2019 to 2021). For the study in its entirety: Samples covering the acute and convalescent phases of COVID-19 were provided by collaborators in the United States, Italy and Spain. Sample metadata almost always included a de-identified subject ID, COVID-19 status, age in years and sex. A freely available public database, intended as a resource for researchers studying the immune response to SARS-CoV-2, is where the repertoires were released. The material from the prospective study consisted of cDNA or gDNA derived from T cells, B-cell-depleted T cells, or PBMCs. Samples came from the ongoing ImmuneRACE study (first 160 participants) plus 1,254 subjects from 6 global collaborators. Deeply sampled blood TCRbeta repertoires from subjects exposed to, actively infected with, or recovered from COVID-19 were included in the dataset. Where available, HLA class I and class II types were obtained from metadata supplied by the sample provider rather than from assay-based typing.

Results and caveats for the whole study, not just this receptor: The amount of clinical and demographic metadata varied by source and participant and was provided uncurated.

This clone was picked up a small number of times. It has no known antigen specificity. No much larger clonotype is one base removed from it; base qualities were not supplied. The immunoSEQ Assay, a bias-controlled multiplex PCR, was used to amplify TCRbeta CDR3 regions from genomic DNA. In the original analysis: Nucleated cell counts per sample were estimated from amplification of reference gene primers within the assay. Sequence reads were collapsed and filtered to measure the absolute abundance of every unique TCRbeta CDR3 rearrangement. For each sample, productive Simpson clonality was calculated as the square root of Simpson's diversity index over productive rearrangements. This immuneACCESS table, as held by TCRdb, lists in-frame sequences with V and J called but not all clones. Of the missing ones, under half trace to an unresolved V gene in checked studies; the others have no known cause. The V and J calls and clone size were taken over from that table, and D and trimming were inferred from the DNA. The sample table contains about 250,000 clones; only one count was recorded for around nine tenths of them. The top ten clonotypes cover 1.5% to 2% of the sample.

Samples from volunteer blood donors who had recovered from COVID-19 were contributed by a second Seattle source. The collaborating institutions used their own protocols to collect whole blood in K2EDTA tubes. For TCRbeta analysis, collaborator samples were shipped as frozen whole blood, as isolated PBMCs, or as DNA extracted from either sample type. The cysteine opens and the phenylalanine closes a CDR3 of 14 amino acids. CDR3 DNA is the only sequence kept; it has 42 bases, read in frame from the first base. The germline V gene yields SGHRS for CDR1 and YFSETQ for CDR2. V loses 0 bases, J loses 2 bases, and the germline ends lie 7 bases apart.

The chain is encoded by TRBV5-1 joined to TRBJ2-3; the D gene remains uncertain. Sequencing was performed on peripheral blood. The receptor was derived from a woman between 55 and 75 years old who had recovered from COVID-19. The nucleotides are TGCGCCAGCAGCTTGGCGCAGTTCACAGATACGCAGTATTTT. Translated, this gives CASSLAQFTDTQYF.